This T cell receptor (beta chain) stems from a study of siplizumab effects on memory and regulatory T cells (dated by TCRdb to about 2019). Study-wide context: The effect of the anti-CD2 antibody siplizumab on alloreactive T-cell subsets was examined in allogeneic mixed lymphocyte reactions constructed from human PBMCs. Points the paper makes about the study in general: Whether proliferating Tregs from siplizumab cultures actually had suppressive function was not functionally confirmed. About 75-96% of proliferating CD4+ or CD8+ clones could not be given a naive or memory phenotype. Because sequences at frequencies below about 10^-5 were poorly captured, only a minor fraction of alloreactive clones could be mapped back to unstimulated subsets. Of the alloreactive CD4+ clones that could be mapped, the Treg-derived share averaged about 63% with siplizumab compared with around 25% in control reactions. The cumulative frequency of alloreactive sequences traceable to unstimulated CD4+ memory T cells was significantly reduced by siplizumab. Greater diversity appeared to be present in unstimulated naive T cells than in memory T cells, and a substantial contribution to the alloresponse seemed to be made by naive cells.

Sorted unstimulated T cells and proliferating T cells recovered from mixed lymphocyte reactions underwent TCRbeta CDR3 sequencing. Fresh whole blood from fewer than twelve HLA-typed healthy donors was used to isolate PBMCs. About this clone itself: Its binding antigen is unknown. Base quality data are lacking; no much larger clone is found one base away.

Library preparation used the immunoSEQ multiplex PCR assay. The deep sequencing platform assayed approximately 10^5 TCR templates per sample. Genomic DNA extracted from sorted T cells was used for TCRbeta CDR3 sequencing. The authors' analysis ran thus. The R programming language was used for the clonal analysis of the TCRbeta CDR3 data. Alloreactive CD4+ and CD8+ clones were identified by comparing unstimulated samples to CFSE-low samples taken after the reaction. Regulatory or non-regulatory origin was assigned to alloreactive CD4+ clones by matching of sequences to sorted unstimulated Treg and non-Treg repertoires. Imported from immuneACCESS, the table was reduced by TCRdb to in-frame sequences with V and J called. These copies leave out some clones; in studies compared against another copy, an unresolved V gene accounts for under half, and the cause of the remainder is not known. V, J and clone size are taken as reported in that table, and D and trimming were inferred from the DNA itself. The sample has some 87,000 clones on record, 70% to 90% of them singletons. 15% of the sample is in the top ten clones.

At the junction V is shortened by 2 bases and J by 0 bases, with 13 bases in between. From its cysteine to its phenylalanine, the CDR3 spans 16 amino acids. Left in the record is the CDR3 DNA by itself, 48 bases read in frame from the first base. CDR1 and CDR2, per the germline V gene, are MNHNS and SASEGT. This chain is built from TRBV6-1 and TRBJ2-5; the D gene is perhaps TRBD1, from 6 matching bases. What was sequenced was CD4+ T cells sorted from blood. The receptor's source is a human donor in good health. The CDR3 sequence is CASSERWTADQETQYF. The base sequence is TGTGCCAGCAGTGAAAGGTGGACAGCTGACCAAGAGACCCAGTACTTC.